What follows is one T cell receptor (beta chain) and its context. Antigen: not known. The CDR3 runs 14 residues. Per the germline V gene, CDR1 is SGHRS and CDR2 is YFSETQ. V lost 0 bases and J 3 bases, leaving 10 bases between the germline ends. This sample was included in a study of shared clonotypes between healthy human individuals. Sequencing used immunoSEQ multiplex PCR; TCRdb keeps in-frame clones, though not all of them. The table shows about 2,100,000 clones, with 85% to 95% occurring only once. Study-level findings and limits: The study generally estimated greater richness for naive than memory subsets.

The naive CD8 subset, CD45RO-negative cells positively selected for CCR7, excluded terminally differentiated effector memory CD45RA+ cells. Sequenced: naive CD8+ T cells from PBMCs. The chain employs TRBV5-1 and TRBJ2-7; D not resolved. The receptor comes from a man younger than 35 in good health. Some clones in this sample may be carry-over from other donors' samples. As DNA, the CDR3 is TGCGCCAGCAGCTTGGTTGAGACCAACTACGAGCAGTACTTC. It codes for CASSLVETNYEQYF.